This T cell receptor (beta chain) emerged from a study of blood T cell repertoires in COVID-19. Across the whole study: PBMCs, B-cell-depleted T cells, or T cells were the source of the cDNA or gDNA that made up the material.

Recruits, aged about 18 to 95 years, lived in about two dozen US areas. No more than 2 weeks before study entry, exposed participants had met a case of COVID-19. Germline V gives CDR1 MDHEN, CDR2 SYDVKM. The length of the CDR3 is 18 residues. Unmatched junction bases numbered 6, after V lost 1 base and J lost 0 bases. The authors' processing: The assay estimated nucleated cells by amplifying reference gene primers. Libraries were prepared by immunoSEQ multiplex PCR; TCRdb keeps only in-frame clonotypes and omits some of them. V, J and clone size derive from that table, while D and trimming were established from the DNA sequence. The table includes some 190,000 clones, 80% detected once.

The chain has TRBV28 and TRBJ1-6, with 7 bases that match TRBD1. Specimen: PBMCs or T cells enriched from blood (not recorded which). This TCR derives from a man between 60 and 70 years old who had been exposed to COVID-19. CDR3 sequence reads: CASSLFRTGSSYNSPLHF. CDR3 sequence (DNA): TGTGCCAGCAGTTTATTTCGGACAGGCAGCTCCTATAATTCACCCCTCCACTTT.